These T cell receptor beta chains were read from a single sample in a study of blood T cell repertoires in COVID-19. Profiled with immunoSEQ multiplex PCR; TCRdb holds only in-frame clones, not every one. The sample lists under 350,000 clones; around 90% were seen once. The sample was peripheral blood. Receptor source: a woman aged 30 to 39 with COVID-19, enrolled during active disease. CDR3s include the opening cysteine and the closing phenylalanine or tryptophan. The order of the fields is D gene, CDR3 length, clone size, J gene, V gene, CDR3 DNA, CDR3 protein. D genes are given only for firm matches. Some rows have no size entry. The others give once, few or many, or a class for an expanded clone.

D gene: .; CDR3 length: 14; clone size: few; J gene: TRBJ2-7; V gene: TRBV23-1; CDR3 DNA: TGCGCCAGCAGTCCGCCTGACAGGATCTACGAGCAGTACTTC; CDR3 protein: CASSPPDRIYEQYF
D gene: TRBD2; CDR3 length: 13; clone size: .; J gene: TRBJ2-3; V gene: TRBV3-1/TRBV3-2; CDR3 DNA: TGTGCCAGCAGCCAGGATAGCGGGGTTACGCAGTATTTT; CDR3 protein: CASSQDSGVTQYF
D gene: TRBD2; CDR3 length: 13; clone size: .; J gene: TRBJ2-1; V gene: TRBV27; CDR3 DNA: TGTGCCAGCAGTTACAGCGGGGGTAATGAGCAGTTCTTC; CDR3 protein: CASSYSGGNEQFF
D gene: TRBD1; CDR3 length: 16; clone size: .; J gene: TRBJ1-2; V gene: TRBV29-1; CDR3 DNA: TGCAGCGTTGGGGCCGGGCCGAACAGGGGGCTGGGTGGCTACACCTTC; CDR3 protein: CSVGAGPNRGLGGYTF
D gene: TRBD2; CDR3 length: 14; clone size: .; J gene: TRBJ2-1; V gene: TRBV3-1/TRBV3-2; CDR3 DNA: TGTGCCAGCAGCCAAGGCGGGAGGGCGGAAGAGCAGTTCTTC; CDR3 protein: CASSQGGRAEEQFF
D gene: TRBD2; CDR3 length: 15; clone size: .; J gene: TRBJ2-7; V gene: TRBV5-4; CDR3 DNA: TGTGCCAGCAGCCCCGGAGGGACTACCTCCTACGAGCAGTACTTC; CDR3 protein: CASSPGGTTSYEQYF
D gene: TRBD2; CDR3 length: 14; clone size: .; J gene: TRBJ2-3; V gene: TRBV6-5; CDR3 DNA: TGTGCCAGCAGTTACTCGACCCTAGCGGCATCAAGGTATTTT; CDR3 protein: CASSYSTLAASRYF
D gene: TRBD2; CDR3 length: 18; clone size: .; J gene: TRBJ2-1; V gene: TRBV2; CDR3 DNA: TGTGCCAGCAGGGGTCCGGGACTAGCGGGAGACACCGACAATGAGCAGTTCTTC; CDR3 protein: CASRGPGLAGDTDNEQFF
D gene: .; CDR3 length: 15; clone size: .; J gene: TRBJ1-2; V gene: TRBV3-1/TRBV3-2; CDR3 DNA: TGTGCCAGCAGCCAAGATTCGGGAGCTAACTATGGCTACACCTTC; CDR3 protein: CASSQDSGANYGYTF
D gene: TRBD2; CDR3 length: 16; clone size: .; J gene: TRBJ2-2; V gene: TRBV19; CDR3 DNA: TGTGCCAGTAGTCCTAGCGGGAGAGTTCTATCCGGGGAGCTGTTTTTT; CDR3 protein: CASSPSGRVLSGELFF
D gene: .; CDR3 length: 16; clone size: .; J gene: TRBJ2-4; V gene: TRBV28; CDR3 DNA: TGTGCCAGCAGTTTATCCGGGACGGGAGAAGAAAACATTCAGTACTTC; CDR3 protein: CASSLSGTGEENIQYF
D gene: .; CDR3 length: 15; clone size: once; J gene: TRBJ2-4; V gene: TRBV7-9; CDR3 DNA: TGTGCCAGCAGCTTATTTTGGGGAGGAGAAAACATTCAGTACTTC; CDR3 protein: CASSLFWGGENIQYF
D gene: .; CDR3 length: 18; clone size: .; J gene: TRBJ2-2; V gene: TRBV7-6; CDR3 DNA: TGTGCCAGCAGCTTAGTGGCGCGGAGCATACCAAGGGGCGGGGAGCTGTTTTTT; CDR3 protein: CASSLVARSIPRGGELFF
D gene: .; CDR3 length: 14; clone size: .; J gene: TRBJ2-1; V gene: TRBV11-2; CDR3 DNA: TGTGCCAGCAGTGTACAGGGCTCCTACAATGAGCAGTTCTTC; CDR3 protein: CASSVQGSYNEQFF
D gene: .; CDR3 length: 14; clone size: .; J gene: TRBJ1-1; V gene: TRBV6-1; CDR3 DNA: TGTGCCAGCAGTGAACGACGGGGGAACACTGAAGCTTTCTTT; CDR3 protein: CASSERRGNTEAFF
D gene: .; CDR3 length: 11; clone size: .; J gene: TRBJ1-4; V gene: TRBV9; CDR3 DNA: TGTGCCAGCAGCCGGGGGGGAAAACTGTTTTTT; CDR3 protein: CASSRGGKLFF
D gene: TRBD1; CDR3 length: 18; clone size: .; J gene: TRBJ2-5; V gene: TRBV6-1; CDR3 DNA: TGTGCCAGCAGTGAAGTTTCCCCGACAGGGTCGTTTCCAGAGACCCAGTACTTC; CDR3 protein: CASSEVSPTGSFPETQYF
D gene: TRBD1; CDR3 length: 17; clone size: .; J gene: TRBJ1-1; V gene: TRBV15; CDR3 DNA: TGTGCCACCAGCCCTTGGACAGGGCGAGGGACGAACACTGAAGCTTTCTTT; CDR3 protein: CATSPWTGRGTNTEAFF
D gene: TRBD2; CDR3 length: 16; clone size: .; J gene: TRBJ2-7; V gene: TRBV30; CDR3 DNA: TGTGCCTGGAACGGTAGGGCGGGAGGGCCTCATGGGGAGCAGTACTTC; CDR3 protein: CAWNGRAGGPHGEQYF
D gene: .; CDR3 length: 15; clone size: .; J gene: TRBJ2-1; V gene: TRBV9; CDR3 DNA: TGTGCCAGCAGCGTAGAGGCAGGGCCCTACAATGAGCAGTTCTTC; CDR3 protein: CASSVEAGPYNEQFF
D gene: .; CDR3 length: 11; clone size: once; J gene: TRBJ2-1; V gene: TRBV27; CDR3 DNA: TGTGCCAGCAGTTTTGACACTGAGCAGTTCTTC; CDR3 protein: CASSFDTEQFF
D gene: .; CDR3 length: 15; clone size: .; J gene: TRBJ2-3; V gene: TRBV5-1; CDR3 DNA: TGCGCCAGCAGCTTGCGCCCCCGGGGGACAGATACGCAGTATTTT; CDR3 protein: CASSLRPRGTDTQYF
D gene: .; CDR3 length: 14; clone size: few; J gene: TRBJ1-3; V gene: TRBV30; CDR3 DNA: TGTGCCTGGAGTGGCACCGGAGCTGGAAACACCATATATTTT; CDR3 protein: CAWSGTGAGNTIYF
D gene: .; CDR3 length: 13; clone size: .; J gene: TRBJ2-5; V gene: TRBV7-2; CDR3 DNA: TGTGCCAGCAGCTTAGGGTTAGCGGAGACCCAGTACTTC; CDR3 protein: CASSLGLAETQYF
D gene: .; CDR3 length: 12; clone size: .; J gene: TRBJ1-4; V gene: TRBV5-8; CDR3 DNA: TGTGCCAGCAGCTACAATAATGAAAAACTGTTTTTT; CDR3 protein: CASSYNNEKLFF
D gene: .; CDR3 length: 13; clone size: .; J gene: TRBJ1-1; V gene: TRBV12-3/TRBV12-4; CDR3 DNA: TGTGCCAGCGTGGGCACATCGAACACTGAAGCTTTCTTT; CDR3 protein: CASVGTSNTEAFF
D gene: .; CDR3 length: 13; clone size: .; J gene: TRBJ2-3; V gene: TRBV6-5; CDR3 DNA: TGTGCCAGCAGTTATGCGGGACGAGATACGCAGTATTTT; CDR3 protein: CASSYAGRDTQYF
D gene: .; CDR3 length: 16; clone size: .; J gene: TRBJ1-5; V gene: TRBV28; CDR3 DNA: TGTGCCAGCAGTTTTACCTCCCGGGGGGCTAATCAGCCCCAGCATTTT; CDR3 protein: CASSFTSRGANQPQHF
D gene: TRBD2; CDR3 length: 17; clone size: .; J gene: TRBJ2-7; V gene: TRBV5-6; CDR3 DNA: TGTGCCAGCAGCCTATGGACTAGCGGGAGGAGCTCCTACGAGCAGTACTTC; CDR3 protein: CASSLWTSGRSSYEQYF
D gene: .; CDR3 length: 12; clone size: once; J gene: TRBJ1-1; V gene: TRBV30; CDR3 DNA: TGTGCCTGGAGTCCGCGGGGTTCTGAAGCTTTCTTT; CDR3 protein: CAWSPRGSEAFF
D gene: .; CDR3 length: 14; clone size: .; J gene: TRBJ2-5; V gene: TRBV2; CDR3 DNA: TGTGCCACCACTAGGGGGGGGTTGCAAGAGACCCAGTACTTC; CDR3 protein: CATTRGGLQETQYF
D gene: .; CDR3 length: 14; clone size: once; J gene: TRBJ1-2; V gene: TRBV7-9; CDR3 DNA: TGTGCCAGCAGCGTCACATCGCGGGGCGACGGCTACACCTTC; CDR3 protein: CASSVTSRGDGYTF
D gene: .; CDR3 length: 13; clone size: .; J gene: TRBJ2-1; V gene: TRBV6-5; CDR3 DNA: TGTGCCAGCAGTTACTCGAGCTACAATGAGCAGTTCTTC; CDR3 protein: CASSYSSYNEQFF
D gene: TRBD1; CDR3 length: 18; clone size: .; J gene: TRBJ1-5; V gene: TRBV28; CDR3 DNA: TGTGCCAGCAGTTACCTTCCCGGGACAGGGGGCCTAGGGCAGCCCCAGCATTTT; CDR3 protein: CASSYLPGTGGLGQPQHF
D gene: .; CDR3 length: 17; clone size: .; J gene: TRBJ2-3; V gene: TRBV13; CDR3 DNA: TGTGCCAGCAGCTGGGGGTCCGTTTCTAGGGGGACAGATACGCAGTATTTT; CDR3 protein: CASSWGSVSRGTDTQYF
D gene: TRBD2; CDR3 length: 15; clone size: .; J gene: TRBJ2-1; V gene: TRBV5-1; CDR3 DNA: TGCGCCAGCAGCTTGGTACCTAGCGGGCAAAATGAGCAGTTCTTC; CDR3 protein: CASSLVPSGQNEQFF
D gene: .; CDR3 length: 13; clone size: .; J gene: TRBJ1-1; V gene: TRBV2; CDR3 DNA: TGTGCCAGCATGGGGCAGAGGAACACTGAAGCTTTCTTT; CDR3 protein: CASMGQRNTEAFF
D gene: .; CDR3 length: 17; clone size: .; J gene: TRBJ1-4; V gene: TRBV4-1; CDR3 DNA: TGCGCCAGCAGCCCGATGACGGACACTGCAACTAATGAAAAACTGTTTTTT; CDR3 protein: CASSPMTDTATNEKLFF
D gene: .; CDR3 length: 12; clone size: .; J gene: TRBJ2-7; V gene: TRBV18; CDR3 DNA: TGTGCCAGCTCACGGCGGGACTACGAGCAGTACTTC; CDR3 protein: CASSRRDYEQYF
D gene: .; CDR3 length: 16; clone size: .; J gene: TRBJ1-3; V gene: TRBV7-9; CDR3 DNA: TGTGCCAGCAGCTTAGGTTCCGGAGACTCTGGAAACACCATATATTTT; CDR3 protein: CASSLGSGDSGNTIYF
D gene: TRBD2; CDR3 length: 15; clone size: .; J gene: TRBJ2-7; V gene: TRBV7-3; CDR3 DNA: TGTGCCAGCAGCCAAAGACTAGCGGGAGTCGGAGAGCAGTACTTC; CDR3 protein: CASSQRLAGVGEQYF
D gene: TRBD2; CDR3 length: 14; clone size: once; J gene: TRBJ2-7; V gene: TRBV28; CDR3 DNA: TGTGCCAGCGCTGGGGAACTAGCGAGGTACGAGCAGTACTTC; CDR3 protein: CASAGELARYEQYF
D gene: .; CDR3 length: 15; clone size: .; J gene: TRBJ2-5; V gene: TRBV27; CDR3 DNA: TGTGCCAGCAGTTTTTCCGGCGGGGTCGGGGAGACCCAGTACTTC; CDR3 protein: CASSFSGGVGETQYF
D gene: TRBD1; CDR3 length: 13; clone size: .; J gene: TRBJ1-4; V gene: TRBV28; CDR3 DNA: TGTGCCAGCCTACAGGGGGGAGAGGAAAAACTGTTTTTT; CDR3 protein: CASLQGGEEKLFF
D gene: .; CDR3 length: 15; clone size: .; J gene: TRBJ2-3; V gene: TRBV19; CDR3 DNA: TGTGCCACCCGCCCCTACAGGGAAAGCACAGATACGCAGTATTTT; CDR3 protein: CATRPYRESTDTQYF
D gene: TRBD1; CDR3 length: 16; clone size: .; J gene: TRBJ1-3; V gene: TRBV5-1; CDR3 DNA: TGCGCCAGCTCCTGGGGACAGGGGCCCTCTGGAAACACCATATATTTT; CDR3 protein: CASSWGQGPSGNTIYF
D gene: .; CDR3 length: 13; clone size: .; J gene: TRBJ1-4; V gene: TRBV30; CDR3 DNA: TGTGCCTGGAGTGAAGGGGCAGGAGAAAAACTGTTTTTT; CDR3 protein: CAWSEGAGEKLFF
D gene: .; CDR3 length: 13; clone size: .; J gene: TRBJ2-7; V gene: TRBV28; CDR3 DNA: TGTGCCAGCACCGGGACTCTAACCTACGAGCAGTACTTC; CDR3 protein: CASTGTLTYEQYF
D gene: .; CDR3 length: 11; clone size: once; J gene: TRBJ2-7; V gene: TRBV6-5; CDR3 DNA: TGTGCCAGCAGTAGGGGATACGAGCAGTACTTC; CDR3 protein: CASSRGYEQYF
D gene: .; CDR3 length: 14; clone size: .; J gene: TRBJ1-1; V gene: TRBV7-2; CDR3 DNA: TGTGCCAGCAGCTTAGGGGTTAGCGGGACTGAAGCTTTCTTT; CDR3 protein: CASSLGVSGTEAFF
D gene: TRBD2; CDR3 length: 14; clone size: .; J gene: TRBJ2-5; V gene: TRBV7-2; CDR3 DNA: TGTGCCAGCAGCGGCAAGGGACTAGTTGAGACCCAGTACTTC; CDR3 protein: CASSGKGLVETQYF
D gene: .; CDR3 length: 15; clone size: .; J gene: TRBJ2-5; V gene: TRBV5-1; CDR3 DNA: TGCGCCAGCAGCTTGAACCTAGCGACCCAAGAGACCCAGTACTTC; CDR3 protein: CASSLNLATQETQYF
D gene: .; CDR3 length: 15; clone size: .; J gene: TRBJ2-3; V gene: TRBV5-1; CDR3 DNA: TGCGCCAGCAGCTTGTACGCGGGAATGTCAGATACGCAGTATTTT; CDR3 protein: CASSLYAGMSDTQYF
D gene: .; CDR3 length: 16; clone size: .; J gene: TRBJ2-3; V gene: TRBV10-3; CDR3 DNA: TGTGCCATCAGTGAGTCCGCTAGCGTGAGCACAGATACGCAGTATTTT; CDR3 protein: CAISESASVSTDTQYF
D gene: .; CDR3 length: 14; clone size: .; J gene: TRBJ2-2; V gene: TRBV19; CDR3 DNA: TGTGCCAGTAGTAGGGGGGAGGCAACCGGGGAGCTGTTTTTT; CDR3 protein: CASSRGEATGELFF